This T cell receptor (beta chain) emerged from a study of metastatic and nonmetastatic thyroid tumors. In its sample, this clone was seen once. Patients underwent thyroid surgery, and none had received any treatment before it. CDR3 length: 15 amino acids. Trimming stripped 5 bases from V and 3 bases from J, with 19 bases between. From germline, CDR1 is DFQATT and CDR2 SNEGSKA (reference sequence). With MiXCR, TCRdb reprocessed the PCR reads. The table records about 49,000 clones, around 20% of them present only once. The rearrangement links TRBV20-1 to TRBJ1-1; D is ambiguous. This clonotype was obtained from a female donor with papillary thyroid cancer or a benign thyroid nodule (not recorded which). Some clones in this sample may be carry-over from other donors' samples. Material: blood. The CDR3 DNA reads as TGCAGTGCTCCGTCGATCACCGCTAGGGACACTGAAGCTTTCTTT. It is translated as CSAPSITARDTEAFF.